The 27 T cell receptor beta chains listed next were all sequenced from one sample in a study of blood T cell repertoires in COVID-19. Using immunoSEQ multiplex PCR, the repertoire was profiled, and TCRdb retains in-frame clones only, with some absent. The sample contains almost 500,000 clones, roughly nine tenths of which appear only once. The sample was PBMCs or T cells enriched from blood (not recorded which). Source of these receptors: a woman aged 55-75 years who had recovered from COVID-19.

The chain carries TRBV27 and TRBJ2-1; TRBD2 aligns across 8 bases. The CDR3 contains 16 residues. Looked up from germline, CDR1 is MNHEY and CDR2 is SMNVEV (reference sequence). V shed 1 base, J shed 2 bases, and the junction held 4 bases outside the gene matches. This CDR3 reads CASSLYSGGAYNEQFF. CDR3 nucleotide sequence: TGTGCCAGCAGTTTATATTCCGGGGGGGCCTACAATGAGCAGTTCTTC.

A remark on this clone: Other DNA sequences within the sample encode an identical CDR3. The rearrangement joins TRBV3-1 (or the pseudogene TRBV3-2) to TRBJ1-2; the match to TRBD1 covers 7 bases. The V gene end was trimmed by 1 base and the J gene end by 2 bases; junction bases not matched to a gene: 4. Germline CDR1 reads LGHDT; CDR2 reads YNNKEL (reference sequence). The CDR3 is 15 residues long. The CDR3 reads CASSQGGGANYGYTF. The CDR3 nucleotides are TGTGCCAGCAGCCAAGGAGGGGGCGCAAACTATGGCTACACCTTC.

The chain joins TRBV6-4 to TRBJ2-3; TRBD1 agrees at 9 bases. This CDR3 has 13 amino acids. V lost 8 bases, J lost 0 bases, and 0 bases stayed unmatched. Germline V gene sequence: CDR1 MRHNA, CDR2 SNTAGT. In DNA form, the CDR3 reads TGTGCCAGCGGGACAGGGAGCACAGATACGCAGTATTTT. Amino acids: CASGTGSTDTQYF.

The CDR3 DNA reads as TGTGCCAGCAGGGCAGGCCCTTTCCCGAGTAATAATTCACCCCTCCACTTT. Its protein is CASRAGPFPSNNSPLHF. V and J are TRBV2 and TRBJ1-6; D unclear. V was cut by 6 bases and J by 5 bases, with 20 bases left in between. The CDR3 extends over 17 amino acids. CDR1 is SNHLY, CDR2 FYNNEI, per germline.

The chain is built from TRBV5-6 and TRBJ1-5, with D possibly matching TRBD1 (5 bases). CDR1 SGHDT and CDR2 YYEEEE come from the germline V gene. V shed 1 base and J shed 2 bases, with 16 bases lying between them. CDR3 length: 17 residues. The CDR3 reads CASSLRHTGVGNQPQHF. Here the CDR3 DNA reads TGTGCCAGCAGCTTGCGCCATACGGGGGTAGGCAATCAGCCCCAGCATTTT.

This chain's CDR3 is CASSSVDLKQFF. Here the CDR3 DNA reads TGTGCCAGCAGCTCCGTGGACTTAAAGCAGTTCTTC. The chain uses TRBV7-6 and TRBJ2-1, with a weak D call TRBD2 (5 bases). V was trimmed by 4 bases and J by 11 bases, leaving 12 bases between them. CDR1 is SGHVS, CDR2 FNYEAQ, per germline. This CDR3 has 12 amino acids.

Comment on this clone: At the DNA level, this CDR3 is encoded by other sequences in the same sample as well. This sequence joins TRBV27 and TRBJ1-1; D call uncertain. This CDR3 has 13 residues. Germline values: CDR1 MNHEY, CDR2 SMNVEV (reference sequence). The V end was cut by 2 bases, the J end by 1 base, with 5 bases between. The CDR3 nucleotides read TGTGCCAGCAGTTTAGGGCGGAACACTGAAGCTTTCTTT. As protein: CASSLGRNTEAFF.

The chain combines TRBV5-1 with TRBJ2-6; possible D gene TRBD1, 5 bases. The CDR3 runs 15 residues. V was cut by 3 bases and J by 2 bases, with 9 bases left in between. CDR1 and CDR2 from the germline V gene are SGHRS and YFSETQ. The DNA for the CDR3 is TGCGCCAGCAGCTCCCGGACAACTGGGGCCAACGTCCTGACTTTC. It translates to CASSSRTTGANVLTF.

J is TRBJ2-1 and V is TRBV10-3; 10 positions match TRBD1. From germline, CDR1 is ENHRY and CDR2 SYGVKD. Trimming cost V 6 bases and J 6 bases; bases outside gene matches: 5. The CDR3 is 14 residues long. CDR3: CAISRDRGGNEQFF. CDR3 DNA sequence: TGTGCCATCAGCCGGGACAGGGGAGGCAATGAGCAGTTCTTC.

This chain links TRBV30 with TRBJ1-3; 8 bases line up with TRBD1. This CDR3 region has 13 residues. Germline trimming cut 5 bases from V and 2 bases from J; bases unmatched to any gene: 2. Germline V gives CDR1 GTSNPN, CDR2 SVGIG (reference sequence). CDR3 sequence: CAWGQGAGNTIYF. The CDR3 region has the DNA TGTGCCTGGGGACAGGGAGCTGGAAACACCATATATTTT.

V gene TRBV5-1 combines with J gene TRBJ2-3; 10 bases fit TRBD2. The CDR3 sequence is 15 residues long. J gave up 6 bases and V 4 bases, and 8 bases lay outside the gene matches. Per germline, CDR1 SGHRS and CDR2 YFSETQ. CDR3 sequence (DNA): TGCGCCAGCAGCCCGTCAGCGGGGGGGAAGGATACGCAGTATTTT. Protein sequence: CASSPSAGGKDTQYF.

The chain has TRBV11-3 and TRBJ1-4; D is possibly TRBD1 (5 bases). The germline CDR1 and CDR2 sequences are SGHNT and YENEEA. This CDR3 comprises 15 residues. The V and J ends lost 5 bases and 8 bases respectively, with 18 bases between them. CDR3 bases: TGTGCCAGCAGCCGATCGGTTGGGGCGGAGGAAAAACTGTTTTTT. Amino acid sequence: CASSRSVGAEEKLFF.

This chain links TRBV10-3 with TRBJ1-4, with D maybe TRBD1 (6 bases). This CDR3 contains 16 residues. Per the germline V gene, CDR1 is ENHRY and CDR2 is SYGVKD. V was trimmed by 2 bases and J by 0 bases, leaving 10 bases between them. The CDR3 sequence: CAISEDRLATNEKLFF. The CDR3 nucleotides read TGTGCCATCAGTGAGGACAGGCTTGCAACTAATGAAAAACTGTTTTTT.

V is TRBV7-2 and J is TRBJ1-1; D uncertain. The germline V gene encodes CDR1 SGHTA and CDR2 FQGNSA. V shed 1 base and J shed 5 bases, with 11 bases lying between them. There are 14 residues in the CDR3. CDR3 sequence reads: CASSLGGRRTEAFF. CDR3 nucleotides: TGTGCCAGCAGCTTAGGGGGTCGGAGGACTGAAGCTTTCTTT.

This chain uses TRBV9 with TRBJ1-1; D is uncertain. This CDR3 spans 12 amino acids. Deletions cut 4 bases from V and 5 bases from J, with 9 bases between. Looked up from germline, CDR1 is SGDLS and CDR2 is YYNGEE. As DNA, the CDR3 is TGTGCCAGCAGCCCAGTCCGTACTGAAGCTTTCTTT. It is translated as CASSPVRTEAFF.

V is TRBV10-3 and J is TRBJ2-3; TRBD1 matches at 12 bases. Looked up from germline, CDR1 is ENHRY and CDR2 is SYGVKD. The CDR3 covers 17 residues. J was trimmed by 5 bases and V by 6 bases; bases with no gene match: 12. The CDR3 nucleotides read TGTGCCATCAGGGGAACCGGGACAGGGGGCTGGAAAGATACGCAGTATTTT. Translated: CAIRGTGTGGWKDTQYF.

The chain joins TRBV19 to TRBJ2-1; 11 positions agree with TRBD2. The CDR3 length is 17 residues. The V and J ends lost 3 bases and 3 bases, in that order; junction bases with no gene match: 7. Germline V CDR1 and CDR2: LNHDA, SQIVND (reference sequence). CDR3 loop: CASSIRDSGGVYNEQFF. Here the CDR3 DNA reads TGTGCCAGTAGTATTCGGGATAGCGGGGGGGTCTACAATGAGCAGTTCTTC.

This chain's CDR3 is CASSLYRTGMEETQYF. CDR3 sequence (DNA): TGTGCCAGCAGCTTGTATAGGACAGGGATGGAGGAGACCCAGTACTTC. J is TRBJ2-5 and V is TRBV5-4; 8 nucleotides agree with TRBD1. V lost 1 base, J lost 5 bases, and 10 bases stayed unmatched. Germline lookup yields CDR1 SGHNT and CDR2 YYREEE (reference sequence). The CDR3 is 16 amino acids.

The chain carries TRBV5-1 and TRBJ2-1; no definite D call. CDR3 length: 16 amino acids. Germline CDR1 and CDR2: SGHRS and YFSETQ. The V and J ends lost 4 bases and 0 bases respectively, with 14 bases between them. This CDR3 is CASSRRTPSSYNEQFF. CDR3 DNA: TGCGCCAGCAGCCGTCGAACTCCGAGCTCCTACAATGAGCAGTTCTTC.

The rearrangement links TRBV7-9 to TRBJ1-3, with D perhaps TRBD1 (5 bases). CDR1 and CDR2 (germline): SEHNR, FQNEAQ (reference sequence). CDR3 length equals 16 residues. With 7 bases removed from V and 0 bases from J, the gap between germline ends came to 16 bases. For the CDR3, the DNA is TGTGCCAGCAAGGGACTCGCTCTTTTCTCTGGAAACACCATATATTTT. It codes for CASKGLALFSGNTIYF.

The chain joins TRBV19 to TRBJ1-1; D possibly corresponds to TRBD1 (5 bases). Between the trimmed V and J ends, which lost 3 bases and 1 base, there was a span of 15 bases. Germline assignment: CDR1 LNHDA and CDR2 SQIVND (reference sequence). The CDR3 is 16 residues long. The CDR3 nucleotides are TGTGCCAGTAGTATGGTCAGGGAAGAGGCGAACACTGAAGCTTTCTTT. Amino acid sequence: CASSMVREEANTEAFF.

The chain is built from TRBV2 and TRBJ2-5, with D possibly being TRBD1 (5 bases). CDR1 is SNHLY, CDR2 FYNNEI, per germline. Trimming removed 5 bases at V and 2 bases at J, with 6 bases between. The CDR3 covers 12 residues. CDR3 sequence reads: CASSPGQETQYF. CDR3 sequence (DNA): TGTGCCAGCAGTCCAGGGCAAGAGACCCAGTACTTC. The full variable domain, its missing parts supplied by reference TRBV2 and TRBJ2-5, is EPEVTQTPSHQVTQMGQEVILRCVPISNHLYFYWYRQILGQKVEFLVSFYNNEISEKSEIFDDQFSVERPDGSNFTLKIRSTKLEDSAMYFCASSPGQETQYFGPGTRLLVL.

The rearrangement joins TRBV27 to TRBJ1-4; perhaps TRBD1 as D (5 bases). Germline-derived CDR1 and CDR2 are MNHEY and SMNVEV (reference sequence). The ends were cut back, 5 bases at V and 5 bases at J, with 12 bases in the middle. CDR3 length: 14 residues. The CDR3 loop reads CASSPLGGNEKLFF. The CDR3 bases are TGTGCCAGCAGTCCCTTGGGGGGGAATGAAAAACTGTTTTTT. Full variable domain (remainder filled in from reference TRBV27 and TRBJ1-4): EAQVTQNPRYLITVTGKKLTVTCSQNMNHEYMSWYRQDPGLGLRQIYYSMNVEVTDKGDVPEGYKVSRKEKRNFPLILESPSPNQTSLYFCASSPLGGNEKLFFGSGTQLSVL.

This chain connects TRBV11-2 to TRBJ2-1, with D uncertain. The CDR3 loop spans 15 amino acids. V was shortened by 5 bases and J by 1 base, with 12 bases between the two germline ends. The germline gives CDR1 SGHAT, CDR2 FQNNGV. The CDR3 bases are TGTGCCAGCAGCCTGTTGACTGGTTCCTACAATGAGCAGTTCTTC. Translating gives CASSLLTGSYNEQFF. The full variable domain, with the rest looked up from reference TRBV11-2 and TRBJ2-1, is EAGVAQSPRYKIIEKRQSVAFWCNPISGHATLYWYQQILGQGPKLLIQFQNNGVVDDSQLPKDRFSAERLKGVDSTLKIQPAKLEDSAVYLCASSLLTGSYNEQFFGPGTRLTVL.

CDR3 sequence: CASSLQQGASYGYTF. CDR3 DNA: TGTGCCAGCAGCTTACAACAGGGGGCCTCCTATGGCTACACCTTC. The chain combines TRBV7-2 with TRBJ1-2; 9 positions match TRBD1. With 2 bases clipped from V and 4 bases from J, the junction kept 5 bases outside the gene matches. The germline CDR1 and CDR2 sequences are SGHTA and FQGNSA. The CDR3 covers 15 residues.

V gene TRBV5-1 combines with J gene TRBJ2-1; 11 bases match TRBD1. CDR3 length: 16 residues. V was clipped by 4 bases and J by 2 bases; unmatched bases: 5. Germline-derived CDR1 and CDR2 are SGHRS and YFSETQ. CDR3: CASSMGQGEAYNEQFF. DNA for the CDR3: TGCGCCAGCAGCATGGGACAGGGGGAGGCCTACAATGAGCAGTTCTTC.

The chain combines TRBV21-1 with TRBJ2-7; TRBD2 is the table's D call and was not checked against the DNA. TRBV21-1 is a pseudogene locus. This CDR3 is 17 amino acids long. The CDR3 sequence: CASSKGPLAGEDYEQYV. In DNA form, the CDR3 reads TGTGCCAGCAGCAAAGGGCCTCTAGCGGGGGAGGACTACGAGCAGTACGTC.